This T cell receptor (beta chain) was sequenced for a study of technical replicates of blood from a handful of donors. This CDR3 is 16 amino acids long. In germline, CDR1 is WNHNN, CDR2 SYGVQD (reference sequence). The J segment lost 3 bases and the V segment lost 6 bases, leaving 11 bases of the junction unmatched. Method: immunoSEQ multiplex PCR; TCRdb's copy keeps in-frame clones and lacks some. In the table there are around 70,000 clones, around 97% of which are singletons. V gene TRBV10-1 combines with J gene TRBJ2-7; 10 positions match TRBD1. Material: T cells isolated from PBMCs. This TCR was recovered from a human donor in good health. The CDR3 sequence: CASSYQRDRGLYEQYF. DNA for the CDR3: TGCGCCAGCAGCTACCAACGGGACAGGGGACTCTACGAGCAGTACTTC.